The 28 T cell receptor beta chains below all came from one sample that was sequenced in a study of blood T cell repertoires in COVID-19. Assay used: immunoSEQ multiplex PCR; TCRdb lists only in-frame clones, some missing. The sample has hundreds of thousands of clones, about 85% seen once. The sample was peripheral blood. The receptors were sampled from a man aged 18 to 30 with active or convalescent COVID-19.

The V and J genes are TRBV11-1 and TRBJ1-3; weak D call: TRBD1 (5 bases). Germline assignment: CDR1 SGHAT and CDR2 FQDESV (reference sequence). V lost 5 bases to trimming and J lost 1 base, with 9 bases between them. The CDR3 totals 14 residues. CDR3 sequence: CASSPDSSGNTIYF. DNA of the CDR3: TGTGCCAGCAGCCCTGACAGTTCTGGAAACACCATATATTTT.

The chain recombines TRBV5-5 with TRBJ1-4; a weak D match, TRBD1 (5 bases). Germline V gene lookup returns CDR1 SGHKS and CDR2 YYEKEE (reference sequence). CDR3 length equals 15 residues. Trimming left V 2 bases short and J 4 bases short, with 12 bases between. The CDR3 loop reads CASSLGGGFNEKLFF. The CDR3 bases are TGTGCCAGCAGCTTAGGTGGGGGGTTTAATGAAAAACTGTTTTTT.

The chain recombines TRBV4-3 with TRBJ2-1; possible D gene TRBD1, 6 bases. CDR1 and CDR2 from the germline V gene are LGHNA and YSLEER. The length of the CDR3 is 15 residues. The ends were cut back, 1 base at V and 3 bases at J, with 10 bases in the middle. In DNA form, the CDR3 reads TGCGCCAGCAGCCAAGCCCGGGACAACTACAATGAGCAGTTCTTC. It yields the protein CASSQARDNYNEQFF.

The chain carries TRBV10-3 and TRBJ2-2; no firm D call. The length of the CDR3 is 17 residues. With 0 bases removed from V and 1 base from J, the gap between germline ends came to 12 bases. Germline V CDR1 and CDR2: ENHRY, SYGVKD. CDR3 nucleotides: TGTGCCATCAGTGAGTCGATGGGCAGAGAGAACACCGGGGAGCTGTTTTTT. Translating it yields CAISESMGRENTGELFF.

A few counts support this clone. This chain joins TRBV2 and TRBJ1-6, with TRBD1 matching 7 bases. Losses at the gene ends were 5 bases for V and 6 bases for J; bases not matched to a gene: 7. CDR1 is SNHLY, CDR2 FYNNEI, per germline. The CDR3 is made up of 15 amino acids. CDR3 region: CASSKQGKSNSPLHF. CDR3 bases: TGTGCCAGCAGTAAACAGGGGAAGAGTAATTCACCCCTCCACTTT.

This CDR3 is CATMGQDSYEQYF. CDR3 DNA sequence: TGTGCCACCATGGGACAGGACTCCTACGAGCAGTACTTC. J is TRBJ2-7 and V is TRBV24-1, with TRBD1 matching 8 bases. The germline V gene has CDR1 KGHDR and CDR2 SFDVKD. CDR3 length equals 13 residues. The V gene end was trimmed by 8 bases and the J gene end by 0 bases; junction bases not matched to a gene: 2.

The genes are TRBV28 and TRBJ1-1; D remains ambiguous. The V end was cut by 7 bases, the J end by 3 bases, with 12 bases between. Germline V lookup: CDR1 MDHEN, CDR2 SYDVKM. The CDR3 runs to 13 residues. The CDR3 protein is CASTPPSHTEAFF. The DNA of the CDR3 is TGTGCCAGCACCCCCCCCAGTCACACTGAAGCTTTCTTT.

J is TRBJ2-7 and V is TRBV4-1, with 7 positions matching TRBD2. The ends lost 1 base at V and 4 bases at J; junction bases unmatched: 4. Per the germline V gene, CDR1 is MGHRA and CDR2 is YSYEKL. CDR3 size: 14 residues. CDR3 sequence: CASSQGEGSYEQYF. Here the CDR3 DNA reads TGCGCCAGCAGCCAAGGGGAGGGCAGTTACGAGCAGTACTTC.

DNA for the CDR3: TGCGCCAGCAGCTTTGGGACAATCACCGGGGAGCTGTTTTTT. As protein: CASSFGTITGELFF. The rearrangement uses TRBV5-1 and TRBJ2-2; D may be TRBD1 (6 bases). This CDR3 is built from 14 residues. The germline V and J ends were trimmed by 2 bases and 4 bases, with 9 bases remaining between them. Germline CDR1 is SGHRS and CDR2 is YFSETQ.

This clone was counted a few times. The chain has TRBV5-1 and TRBJ1-2; 8 bases are shared with TRBD1. Losses at the gene ends were 0 bases for V and 5 bases for J; bases not matched to a gene: 3. Germline CDR1 and CDR2: SGHRS and YFSETQ. The CDR3 covers 14 residues. CDR3 bases: TGCGCCAGCAGCTTGGGACAGGGGTGGTATGGCTACACCTTC. Encoded protein: CASSLGQGWYGYTF.

This rearrangement joins TRBV18 to TRBJ1-5; no firm D call. The CDR3 sequence is 13 residues long. V gave up 4 bases and J gave up 5 bases, with 9 bases separating them. Per the germline V gene, CDR1 is KGHSH and CDR2 is LQKENI. The CDR3 reads CASSQDIYQPQHF. In DNA form, the CDR3 reads TGTGCCAGCTCACAAGACATTTATCAGCCCCAGCATTTT.

The rearrangement links TRBV27 to TRBJ2-7; no clear D. V gave up 0 bases and J gave up 1 base, with 13 bases separating them. Germline V gives CDR1 MNHEY, CDR2 SMNVEV (reference sequence). CDR3 size: 16 residues. CDR3 coding DNA: TGTGCCAGCAGTTTATCATCCGGGTTTAGGTCCTACGAGCAGTACTTC. Translation: CASSLSSGFRSYEQYF.

The chain uses TRBV2 and TRBJ2-3, with 9 bases that match TRBD2. The trim removed 4 bases at V and 4 bases at J, leaving 3 bases unmatched. The germline CDR1 and CDR2 sequences are SNHLY and FYNNEI. This CDR3 is 14 amino acids long. This chain's CDR3 is CASSGLAVPDTQYF. Here the CDR3 DNA reads TGTGCCAGCAGTGGACTAGCGGTCCCAGATACGCAGTATTTT.

The chain couples TRBV7-3 to TRBJ1-2, with TRBD1 identical over 8 bases. The CDR3 spans 13 residues. The germline CDR1 and CDR2 sequences are SGHTA and FQGTGA. V was clipped by 5 bases and J by 4 bases; unmatched bases: 3. DNA for the CDR3: TGTGCCAGCAGCCCAGGGGGCGGCTATGGCTACACCTTC. Its translation: CASSPGGGYGYTF. Looking up the rest from reference TRBV7-3 and TRBJ1-2 gives the full variable domain: GAGVSQTPSNKVTEKGKYVELRCDPISGHTALYWYRQSLGQGPEFLIYFQGTGAADDSGLPNDRFFAVRPEGSVSTLKIQRTERGDSAVYLCASSPGGGYGYTFGSGTRLTVV.

The chain carries TRBV3-1 (or the pseudogene TRBV3-2) and TRBJ2-3; possible D gene TRBD1, 6 bases. V was trimmed by 0 bases and J by 6 bases, leaving 16 bases between them. The CDR3 loop spans 16 amino acids. The germline gives CDR1 LGHDT, CDR2 YNNKEL (reference sequence). The CDR3 nucleotides are TGTGCCAGCAGCCAAGACCTGGCAGGGGTTAGGGATACGCAGTATTTT. It translates to CASSQDLAGVRDTQYF.

This clone was recorded only once. The chain links TRBV11-3 to TRBJ2-3, with D possibly being TRBD1 (6 bases). V was trimmed by 5 bases and J by 4 bases, leaving 16 bases between them. The germline V gene encodes CDR1 SGHNT and CDR2 YENEEA. CDR3 length equals 15 residues. The CDR3 nucleotides read TGTGCCAGCAGCCCGGGACAAAGGGTGGCAGATACGCAGTATTTT. It specifies CASSPGQRVADTQYF.

The gene calls are TRBV18 and TRBJ2-3, with D perhaps matching TRBD2 (5 bases). Germline V gene data show CDR1 as KGHSH and CDR2 as LQKENI. V dropped 4 bases and J dropped 6 bases, with 11 bases sitting between them. CDR3 length: 13 residues. CDR3 amino acids: CASSRDSGDTQYF. The CDR3 DNA sequence: TGTGCCAGCTCACGTGACTCGGGGGATACGCAGTATTTT.

The chain employs TRBV6-5 and TRBJ2-7; TRBD1 matches at 8 bases. Germline CDR1 reads MNHEY; CDR2 reads SVGAGI. The CDR3 consists of 13 residues. The junction had 2 bases not matched to a gene; V was cut back by 5 bases and J by 2 bases. Written as DNA, the CDR3 is TGTGCCAGCAGTCCCAGGGGGCCCTACGAGCAGTACTTC. Protein product: CASSPRGPYEQYF.

The rearrangement links TRBV15 to TRBJ1-5, with TRBD1 as a possible D gene (5 bases). This CDR3 comprises 16 residues. Germline V gene lookup returns CDR1 LNHNV and CDR2 YYDKDF (reference sequence). Between the trimmed V and J ends, which lost 0 bases and 6 bases, there was a span of 15 bases. The DNA of the CDR3 is TGTGCCACCAGCAGAGATATGGGGGGATCCGGTCAGCCCCAGCATTTT. This translates into CATSRDMGGSGQPQHF.

There are a few counts of this clone. The chain recombines TRBV7-2 with TRBJ1-5; D is unclear. The CDR3 extends over 14 amino acids. Per germline, CDR1 SGHTA and CDR2 FQGNSA. Trimming shortened V by 1 base and J by 6 bases, and 10 bases separated the two germline ends. In DNA, the CDR3 is TGTGCCAGCAGCTTAGGAGGGTTTGGTCAGCCCCAGCATTTT. Translation gives CASSLGGFGQPQHF.

The chain recombines TRBV18 with TRBJ2-5, with D possibly being TRBD2 (6 bases). Germline CDR1 KGHSH, CDR2 LQKENI. Deletions cut 3 bases from V and 4 bases from J, with 15 bases between. The CDR3 contains 15 residues. CDR3 sequence reads: CASSPQVRDRETQYF. CDR3 nucleotides: TGTGCCAGCTCACCTCAAGTGCGGGATAGAGAGACCCAGTACTTC. Full variable domain (missing parts from reference TRBV18 and TRBJ2-5): NAGVMQNPRHLVRRRGQEARLRCSPMKGHSHVYWYRQLPEEGLKFMVYLQKENIIDESGMPKERFSAEFPKEGPSILRIQQVVRGDSAAYFCASSPQVRDRETQYFGPGTRLLVL.

The J gene is TRBJ1-1, the V gene TRBV6-5; D ambiguous. The CDR3 spans 13 residues. CDR1 and CDR2 from the germline V gene are MNHEY and SVGAGI. The ends were cut back, 0 bases at V and 8 bases at J, with 10 bases in the middle. Here the CDR3 reads CASSYSFVTEAFF. CDR3 bases: TGTGCCAGCAGTTACTCGTTCGTCACAGAAGCTTTCTTT.

This chain connects TRBV7-8 to TRBJ2-2; D is uncertain. This CDR3 spans 12 amino acids. Germline V gives CDR1 SGHVS, CDR2 FQNEAQ. Trimming cost V 5 bases and J 6 bases, with 7 bases left between them. The CDR3 nucleotides are TGTGCCAGCAGCGTCTATTCCGGGGAGCTGTTTTTT. Amino acid sequence: CASSVYSGELFF.

CDR3 nucleotide sequence: TGTGCCAGCAGCTTAGACCTGACTAGCGGGGAGGTAACAAGGGATACGCAGTATTTT. This encodes CASSLDLTSGEVTRDTQYF. The gene calls are TRBV11-2 and TRBJ2-3; TRBD2 matches at 11 bases. This CDR3 spans 19 amino acids. Germline CDR1 and CDR2: SGHAT and FQNNGV. The V segment lost 0 bases and the J segment 6 bases; nucleotides outside the gene matches: 14. Combining the CDR3 with reference TRBV11-2 and TRBJ2-3 gives the whole variable domain EAGVAQSPRYKIIEKRQSVAFWCNPISGHATLYWYQQILGQGPKLLIQFQNNGVVDDSQLPKDRFSAERLKGVDSTLKIQPAKLEDSAVYLCASSLDLTSGEVTRDTQYFGPGTRLTVL.

The V call is TRBV7-9, the J call TRBJ2-1; TRBD2 matches 7 bases. The CDR3 contains 18 residues. Germline assignment: CDR1 SEHNR and CDR2 FQNEAQ (reference sequence). J was trimmed by 2 bases and V by 1 base; bases with no gene match: 11. The CDR3 here is CASSLGGQAGPAYNEQFF. The CDR3, as DNA: TGTGCCAGCAGCTTAGGGGGTCAAGCGGGACCAGCCTACAATGAGCAGTTCTTC.

The rearrangement uses TRBV5-1 and TRBJ1-4; D may be TRBD1 (6 bases). The CDR3 totals 17 residues. Germline CDR1 and CDR2: SGHRS and YFSETQ. The ends were cut back, 4 bases at V and 4 bases at J, with 20 bases in the middle. CDR3: CASSQGSLTGSNEKLFF. CDR3 DNA sequence: TGCGCCAGCAGCCAGGGGAGCCTGACGGGGAGTAATGAAAAACTGTTTTTT.

DNA for the CDR3: TGTGCCAGCAGCAATCAACAGGGTATCTATGGCTACACCTTC. This gives the protein CASSNQQGIYGYTF. The V call is TRBV9, the J call TRBJ1-2; tentatively, D is TRBD1 (6 bases). Germline values: CDR1 SGDLS, CDR2 YYNGEE. Trimming removed 4 bases from V and 4 bases from J, with 14 bases in between. The CDR3 has 14 residues.

The rearrangement uses TRBV5-4 and TRBJ2-7; the match to TRBD2 covers 13 bases. Germline lookup yields CDR1 SGHNT and CDR2 YYREEE (reference sequence). V trimming: 2 bases; J trimming: 5 bases; junction bases outside the gene matches: 4. The CDR3 contains 15 residues. CDR3 in DNA: TGTGCCAGCAGCTTCACTAGCGGGGGGGCCCACGAGCAGTACTTC. This translates into CASSFTSGGAHEQYF. Filled out from reference TRBV5-4 and TRBJ2-7, the complete variable domain reads ETGVTQSPTHLIKTRGQQVTLRCSSQSGHNTVSWYQQALGQGPQFIFQYYREEENGRGNFPPRFSGLQFPNYSSELNVNALELDDSALYLCASSFTSGGAHEQYFGPGTRLTVT.